The T cell receptor beta chain described here comes from a study of T cells in Graves' hyperthyroidism and ophthalmopathy (dated by TCRdb to the late 2010s). Regarding the study in general: Peripheral blood samples were taken at the time of initial diagnosis, prior to any treatment. The paper describes TCR Vbeta CDR3 sequencing of 135 peripheral blood samples, made up of about 40 ophthalmopathy patients, 70 to 75 hyperthyroidism patients and roughly 17 progressor patients. In roughly six Graves' hyperthyroidism patients, the study also compared T-cell repertoires from thyroid tissue with T-cell repertoires from blood. Prospective prediction of ophthalmopathy was tested in an independent validation cohort consisting of 18 to 20 hyperthyroidism patients and 17 patients who later progressed to ophthalmopathy. To identify distinguishing TCR V-J signatures, a discovery cohort of some 99 patients was used, comprising 40 to 45 with Graves' ophthalmopathy and around 57 with stable Graves' hyperthyroidism. Following sampling, methimazole starting at 30 mg daily was given to hyperthyroidism patients, and high-dose intravenous methylprednisolone was given to ophthalmopathy patients. The 100 discovery patients were randomly split 7:3 into training and test sets.

The full study reports these points: Sample size was not statistically predetermined, and blinding of investigators to group allocation was not performed. In validation, the model predicted progression to ophthalmopathy with over 65% sensitivity and approximately 74% specificity, a median of approximately 6.5 months before onset. Ophthalmopathy was separated from stable hyperthyroidism by a 13 V-J signature model, with over 85% sensitivity and 81% to 82% specificity obtained in cross-validation and 80%/75% obtained in testing. Blood samples also contained most of the expanded thyroid clonotypes (frequency above 0.001), which suggests that blood repertoires may reflect thyroid immune responses.

In the ophthalmopathy patients, disease was moderately to severely active, with a Clinical Activity Score of 3 or more, a NOSPECS grade of 4 or more, and a duration of less than 3 months. Exclusion was applied to patients with uncontrolled infections, other autoimmune diseases, pregnancy or lactation. Diagnoses relied on clinical symptoms, serum thyroxine and TRAb, thyroid ultrasound and orbital computed tomography. PBMCs were separated from 7.5 to 10 ml of fresh peripheral blood using Ficoll-Paque density gradient centrifugation. Total RNA was extracted using Trizol reagent, and RNA quality was assessed on an Agilent 2100 Bioanalyzer. As encoded in the germline V gene, CDR1 is MDHEN while CDR2 is SYDVKM. V lost 11 bases and J lost 10 bases; the stretch between them is 9 bases long. Its CDR3 holds 9 amino acids, cysteine through phenylalanine. Of all the DNA, just the CDR3 is kept, 27 bases in frame from base 1.

For this clonotype: What this receptor recognizes is not known. No quality values exist for individual bases; no much larger clone is one base distant.

The TCR beta CDR3 regions were amplified from RNA transcripts. The first round of RT-PCR for the TCR CDR3 was performed with the HTBI primer set and the Qiagen OneStep RT-PCR kit. A second multiplex PCR round built the libraries, followed by size selection and purification. The libraries were sequenced on an Illumina HiSeq2000 using paired-end 100 bp reads. The authors' analysis ran thus. Raw data were processed with SOAPnuke, discarding reads with adapters, uncalled bases, mean Phred below 15, or no exact constant-primer or identifier match. High-quality paired reads were merged with COPE v1.2.5, and unique nucleotide sequences were defined as clonotypes. Clonotypes were aligned to IMGT TRBV, TRBD and TRBJ reference segments using MiTCR v1.1. The analysis was restricted to V-J combinations with a frequency above 0.0001, which together covered just over 99% of the repertoires. A TCS score was defined as the ratio between F50 (clonal expansion) and ExV (chaos), using BLOSUM62-based TCRdist between CDR3 peptides within each V-J. Welch's t-statistics and random forest reduced some 510 V-J features to about 13, which were used in a naive Bayes classifier (R e1071). TCRdb's own reprocessing of the public reads used fastp at Q25 and MiXCR and kept productive beta chains. Each record represents a unique CDR3 protein, reported with the most common genes and DNA among its rows. TCRdb, not the authors, supplied the V and J calls. The sample table lists 300,000 to 500,000 distinct CDR3 sequences, over 12% of them with a count of one. The top ten constitute approximately 29% of the sample.

The receptor comes from a man over 45 with Graves' ophthalmopathy. The chain is made from TRBV28 and TRBJ1-5; no D gene call is confident. The specimen was blood. The DNA sequence is TGTGCCTCCGGAGTTCCCCAGCATTTT. Translated, this gives CASGVPQHF.